This T cell receptor beta chain was observed in a study of blood T cells in healthy people across ages. The use of a sample-barcoded 5' primer and a J-beta primer mix characterized a second PCR of 7 to 11 cycles. Each CDR3 protein gets one entry after TCRdb re-called the 5' RACE reads with MiXCR. The sample yields around 990,000 distinct CDR3 sequences, under 30% seen once. The CDR3 has 12 residues. Germline V gives CDR1 DFQATT, CDR2 SNEGSKA (reference sequence). Separately, the same data were catalogued under a study of T cells of mothers and their children. As that report states: Donors were a few healthy Caucasian mothers and their six children.

The gene calls are TRBV20-1 and TRBJ2-5, with D perhaps TRBD2 (6 bases). TRBJ2-1 matches the DNA end more closely, so the J call is doubtful. The sequence was obtained from a girl aged 2-10 years in good health. The sequenced material came from blood. The chain's CDR3 is CSASQTSYEQFF. CDR3 nucleotides: TGCAGTGCTAGCCAGACTAGTTATGAGCAGTTCTTC.